These 19 T cell receptor beta chains originate from one sample sequenced in a study of shared T cell receptors in the human thymus. Data came from immunoSEQ multiplex PCR; TCRdb stores just in-frame clones and leaves some out. The sample consists of hundreds of thousands of clones, 70% to 90% of them appearing once. The same sample was also studied in work on human thymus T cells.

The specimen sequenced was thymocytes. All receptors derive from a boy less than two years old with a congenital heart defect.

This chain joins TRBV11-2 and TRBJ2-7; 10 nucleotides line up with TRBD2. Trimming cost V 8 bases and J 7 bases; bases outside gene matches: 20. This CDR3 is 17 amino acids long. Germline assignment: CDR1 SGHAT and CDR2 FQNNGV. The CDR3 loop is CASQKGASGRAEREQYF. The DNA of the CDR3 is TGTGCCAGCCAAAAAGGGGCGAGCGGGAGGGCCGAGAGAGAGCAGTACTTC.

This clone was counted once. The V gene is TRBV19, the J gene TRBJ1-6; D may be TRBD1 (5 bases). The CDR3 is 14 residues long. Trimming took 0 bases from V and 8 from J, leaving 8 bases between them. Germline V gene lookup returns CDR1 LNHDA and CDR2 SQIVND (reference sequence). The DNA of the CDR3 is TGTGCCAGTAGTATAGATCGGGGGGATTCACCCCTCCACTTT. Amino acids: CASSIDRGDSPLHF.

This clone has only one observation. The V call is TRBV27, the J call TRBJ1-3; D is ambiguous. Per germline, CDR1 MNHEY and CDR2 SMNVEV (reference sequence). Trimming removed 5 bases at V and 0 bases at J, with 11 bases between. The CDR3 has 15 amino acids. Here the CDR3 DNA reads TGTGCCAGCAGTGAGCATCGATCCTCTGGAAACACCATATATTTT. Encoded protein: CASSEHRSSGNTIYF.

The V gene is TRBV5-8, the J gene TRBJ2-3; TRBD2 aligns across 10 bases. With V trimmed by 7 bases and J by 2 bases, 7 bases remained unmatched. CDR1 and CDR2 from the germline V gene are SGHTS and YDEGEE. CDR3 length equals 15 residues. As DNA, the CDR3 is TGTGCCAGCCCTGGCGGGACTAGCGACACAGATACGCAGTATTTT. Residues: CASPGGTSDTDTQYF.

The rearrangement uses TRBV27 and TRBJ2-7, with 11 bases identical to TRBD2. The CDR3 has 18 residues. Losses at the gene ends were 0 bases for V and 4 bases for J; bases not matched to a gene: 11. Germline V gives CDR1 MNHEY, CDR2 SMNVEV (reference sequence). CDR3 coding DNA: TGTGCCAGCAGTTTATCCGGTAGCGGGAGGGCCTCCCCATACGAGCAGTACTTC. It translates to CASSLSGSGRASPYEQYF.

The rearrangement joins TRBV19 to TRBJ1-2, with D unclear. CDR1 is LNHDA, CDR2 SQIVND, per germline (reference sequence). With 3 bases removed from V and 7 bases from J, the gap between germline ends came to 15 bases. The CDR3 spans 14 residues. CDR3 sequence (DNA): TGTGCCAGTAGTATTTTCGCGGGGAATTTTGGCTACACCTTC. Protein sequence: CASSIFAGNFGYTF.

The CDR3 protein is CASSLFIWSNYGYTF. The CDR3 nucleotides read TGTGCCAGCAGCTTGTTTATTTGGAGTAACTATGGCTACACCTTC. The rearrangement links TRBV5-5 to TRBJ1-2; D remains unclear. From germline, CDR1 is SGHKS and CDR2 YYEKEE (reference sequence). The V and J ends lost 1 base and 1 base respectively, with 11 bases between them. The CDR3 has 15 amino acids.

CDR3 sequence (DNA): TGTGCCAGCAGTTGGTTGCGGGAGGGCCACAACGAGCAGTACTTC. This encodes CASSWLREGHNEQYF. The rearrangement joins TRBV6-5 to TRBJ2-7, with 9 bases fitting TRBD2. J lost 5 bases, V lost 4 bases, and 9 bases had no gene match. This CDR3 region has 15 residues. Germline assignment: CDR1 MNHEY and CDR2 SVGAGI.

The rearrangement joins TRBV19 to TRBJ1-5; 11 bases are a match to TRBD1. The length of the CDR3 is 19 residues. CDR1 is LNHDA, CDR2 SQIVND, per germline (reference sequence). The V gene end was trimmed by 4 bases and the J gene end by 0 bases; junction bases not matched to a gene: 11. The CDR3, as DNA: TGTGCCAGTAGTAATGGGGACAGGGGGACCGACCTTAGCAATCAGCCCCAGCATTTT. Amino acid sequence: CASSNGDRGTDLSNQPQHF.

The CDR3: CASSLGAGGEQYF. The DNA of the CDR3 is TGTGCCAGCAGCTTAGGAGCGGGAGGCGAGCAGTACTTC. This sequence joins TRBV7-2 and TRBJ2-7; 9 nucleotides align to TRBD2. This CDR3 contains 13 residues. The V gene's germline CDR1 is SGHTA and CDR2 FQGNSA. V lost 1 base to trimming and J lost 6 bases; unmatched junction nucleotides: 1.

The chain has TRBV5-8 and TRBJ1-2; TRBD1 matches at 9 bases. The CDR3 length is 16 residues. CDR1 SGHTS and CDR2 YDEGEE come from the germline V gene. J gave up 3 bases and V 2 bases, and 8 bases lay outside the gene matches. The CDR3 protein is CASSFNRDRVDYGYTF. In nucleotides, the CDR3 is TGTGCCAGCAGCTTTAACCGGGACAGGGTGGACTATGGCTACACCTTC.

This clone was found once. This rearrangement joins TRBV30 to TRBJ2-1, with 8 bases matching TRBD2. Trimming cost V 4 bases and J 4 bases; bases outside gene matches: 9. The germline V gene encodes CDR1 GTSNPN and CDR2 SVGIG (reference sequence). CDR3 length: 15 residues. The CDR3 DNA reads as TGTGCCTGGAAGGAGGGGACTAGAGATTACAATGAGCAGTTCTTC. It translates to CAWKEGTRDYNEQFF. Combining the CDR3 with reference TRBV30 and TRBJ2-1 gives the whole variable domain SQTIHQWPATLVQPVGSPLSLECTVEGTSNPNLYWYRQAAGRGLQLLFYSVGIGQISSEVPQNLSASRPQDRQFILSSKKLLLSDSGFYLCAWKEGTRDYNEQFFGPGTRLTVL.

The CDR3 here is CASSPTTGLAGLAEQYF. The CDR3 DNA reads as TGTGCCAGTAGTCCAACGACGGGGCTAGCGGGACTGGCCGAGCAGTACTTC. The V call is TRBV19, the J call TRBJ2-7; 9 positions match TRBD2. The J segment lost 6 bases and the V segment lost 5 bases, leaving 17 bases of the junction unmatched. Germline assignment: CDR1 LNHDA and CDR2 SQIVND (reference sequence). There are 17 residues in the CDR3.

V and J are TRBV21-1 and TRBJ2-2; the table's TRBD2 call for D was not verified on the DNA. TRBV21-1 is shown as a pseudogene. The length of the CDR3 is 14 residues. In nucleotides, the CDR3 is TGTGCCAGCAGTAGCGGGGTGGGCACCGGGGAGCTGTTTTTT. Translating gives CASSSGVGTGELFF.

The V gene is TRBV30, the J gene TRBJ1-2, with no clear D. In germline, CDR1 is GTSNPN, CDR2 SVGIG (reference sequence). The V and J ends lost 0 bases and 8 bases respectively, with 13 bases between them. The CDR3 is made up of 13 amino acids. CDR3 region: CAWSVREVRGYTF. The CDR3 nucleotides read TGTGCCTGGAGTGTACGGGAGGTACGAGGCTACACCTTC. The complete variable domain, with remaining parts taken from reference TRBV30 and TRBJ1-2, reads SQTIHQWPATLVQPVGSPLSLECTVEGTSNPNLYWYRQAAGRGLQLLFYSVGIGQISSEVPQNLSASRPQDRQFILSSKKLLLSDSGFYLCAWSVREVRGYTFGSGTRLTVV.

The chain carries TRBV5-1 and TRBJ2-1; TRBD2 might be the D (6 bases). CDR3 length equals 17 residues. V shed 4 bases and J shed 7 bases, with 24 bases lying between them. CDR1 is SGHRS and CDR2 is YFSETQ in the germline V gene. CDR3 amino acids: CASSAPPGTPSRNEQFF. The DNA for the CDR3 is TGCGCCAGCAGCGCTCCCCCCGGGACTCCCTCGAGGAATGAGCAGTTCTTC.

As regards this clone: Other DNA sequences within the sample encode an identical CDR3. The V and J genes are TRBV12-5 and TRBJ1-1, with 7 bases lining up with TRBD1. The V and J ends lost 1 base and 4 bases, in that order; junction bases with no gene match: 0. Germline lookup yields CDR1 LGHNT and CDR2 FRNRAP. This CDR3 region has 13 residues. CDR3 in amino acids: CASGLAGGTEAFF. DNA of the CDR3: TGTGCTAGTGGTTTGGCAGGGGGCACTGAAGCTTTCTTT.

This chain uses TRBV15 with TRBJ2-7, with a possible D match to TRBD2 (6 bases). The ends were cut back, 4 bases at V and 5 bases at J, with 18 bases in the middle. Germline V gives CDR1 LNHNV, CDR2 YYDKDF (reference sequence). The CDR3 contains 15 residues. This chain's CDR3 is CATSKAGLEGHEQYF. For the CDR3, the DNA is TGTGCCACCAGCAAAGCGGGCCTAGAAGGCCACGAGCAGTACTTC.

J is TRBJ2-2 and V is TRBV6-5; 7 bases agree with TRBD2. Germline CDR1 MNHEY, CDR2 SVGAGI. The V segment lost 7 bases and the J segment 3 bases; nucleotides outside the gene matches: 5. The CDR3 is 14 residues long. This chain's CDR3 is CASTREADTGELFF. Here the CDR3 DNA reads TGTGCCAGCACTCGGGAGGCGGACACCGGGGAGCTGTTTTTT.